The next 19 T cell receptor beta chains were all read from a single sample in a study of beta chain features in type 1 diabetes. Findings of the study overall: All four CD4+ subsets from Type 1 diabetes patients carried moderately but significantly shorter TCRB CDR3s.

Investigators reverse transcribed all isolated RNA, so they sequenced expressed TCRB transcripts. TCRdb keeps only in-frame clones here, not all; method: immunoSEQ multiplex PCR. The data hold 640,000 or so clones, with around 15% observed a single time. Which antigens these TCRs recognize remains unknown. The source material was naive CD4+ T cells from blood. The receptors shown here come from a man aged 18 to 29 with type 1 diabetes.

The CDR3 coding sequence is TGTGCCAGCAGAGACAGGGCCTACGAGCAGTACTTC. This translates into CASRDRAYEQYF. The chain employs TRBV6-1 and TRBJ2-7; 7 bases are a match to TRBD1. V was clipped by 6 bases and J by 2 bases; unmatched bases: 1. Germline CDR1 and CDR2: MNHNS and SASEGT. The CDR3 loop spans 12 amino acids.

The rearrangement joins TRBV30 to TRBJ2-7; 8 bases align to TRBD1. J was trimmed by 1 base and V by 4 bases; bases with no gene match: 3. This CDR3 has 13 amino acids. From germline, CDR1 is GTSNPN and CDR2 SVGIG (reference sequence). In DNA, the CDR3 is TGTGCCTGGACTCGGACAGGGTCCTACGAGCAGTACTTC. Translation gives CAWTRTGSYEQYF.

This clone was detected a few times. The chain recombines TRBV30 with TRBJ2-3; 7 positions agree with TRBD2. Germline assignment: CDR1 GTSNPN and CDR2 SVGIG (reference sequence). The CDR3 has 17 amino acids. Trimming at V came to 0 bases and at J to 0 bases, leaving 9 bases not matched to a gene. CDR3 nucleotides: TGTGCCTGGAGTGTAGGGAGGGCAGCCCTAAGCACAGATACGCAGTATTTT. The encoded protein is CAWSVGRAALSTDTQYF.

V gene TRBV19 combines with J gene TRBJ2-2; 12 positions agree with TRBD2. This CDR3 region has 17 residues. Germline V CDR1 and CDR2: LNHDA, SQIVND (reference sequence). The trim removed 6 bases at V and 1 base at J, leaving 6 bases unmatched. CDR3 sequence: CASSPRTSGVNTGELFF. CDR3 nucleotides: TGTGCCAGTAGCCCCCGGACTAGCGGGGTGAACACCGGGGAGCTGTTTTTT. The full variable domain, in which reference TRBV19 and TRBJ2-2 provide the parts outside the CDR3, is DGGITQSPKYLFRKEGQNVTLSCEQNLNHDAMYWYRQDPGQGLRLIYYSQIVNDFQKGDIAEGYSVSREKKESFPLTVTSAQKNPTAFYLCASSPRTSGVNTGELFFGEGSRLTVL.

A word on this clone: Other DNA variants within this sample encode the same CDR3. This chain connects TRBV5-1 to TRBJ1-1; D gene unclear. The V end lost 0 bases, the J end lost 1 base, and 4 bases lay between the germline ends. This CDR3 has 13 amino acids. From germline, CDR1 is SGHRS and CDR2 YFSETQ. CDR3 region: CASSLGSNTEAFF. CDR3 nucleotides: TGCGCCAGCAGCTTGGGTTCGAACACTGAAGCTTTCTTT.

This rearrangement joins TRBV5-6 to TRBJ1-5; D is uncertain. The CDR3 consists of 15 residues. Germline V CDR1 and CDR2: SGHDT, YYEEEE. Trimming removed 3 bases at V and 3 bases at J, with 13 bases between. DNA of the CDR3: TGTGCCAGCAGCTCGAGACGGTGGTCCAATCAGCCCCAGCATTTT. It encodes CASSSRRWSNQPQHF.

This clone occurred a few times. The sample contains more than one DNA sequence encoding this CDR3. This CDR3 is CASSLAGGDNEQFF. The CDR3 DNA is TGCGCCAGCAGCTTGGCCGGAGGGGACAATGAGCAGTTCTTC. The rearrangement joins TRBV5-1 to TRBJ2-1; D perhaps matches TRBD2 (6 bases). The CDR3 sequence is 14 residues long. The germline V gene encodes CDR1 SGHRS and CDR2 YFSETQ. The germline V and J ends were trimmed by 0 bases and 5 bases, with 9 bases remaining between them.

This clone was picked up a small number of times. Germline is not matched at one junction end, which may reflect a read error. The rearrangement joins TRBV7-2 to TRBJ2-5; TRBD1 matches 9 bases. The germline CDR1 and CDR2 sequences are SGHTA and FQGNSA. CDR3 size: 11 residues. CDR3 residues: CASSRRTGVNF. The CDR3 coding sequence is TGTGCCAGCAGCCGACGGACAGGGGTGAACTTC.

The chain is built from TRBV5-6 and TRBJ1-2; D uncertain. The CDR3 consists of 14 residues. V lost 0 bases and J lost 0, with 6 bases in between. Germline V lookup: CDR1 SGHDT, CDR2 YYEEEE. As DNA, the CDR3 is TGTGCCAGCAGCTTGGGCGGGCCTAACTATGGCTACACCTTC. Translating gives CASSLGGPNYGYTF. The variable domain in full, completed from reference TRBV5-6 and TRBJ1-2, reads DAGVTQSPTHLIKTRGQQVTLRCSPKSGHDTVSWYQQALGQGPQFIFQYYEEEERQRGNFPDRFSGHQFPNYSSELNVNALLLGDSALYLCASSLGGPNYGYTFGSGTRLTVV.

This clone was seen more than once but under ten times. The gene calls are TRBV6-5 and TRBJ2-3, with a weak D call TRBD2 (5 bases). The V gene's germline CDR1 is MNHEY and CDR2 SVGAGI. This CDR3 is built from 13 residues. V was cut by 7 bases and J by 1 base, with 9 bases left in between. The CDR3 here is CASIHGGTDTQYF. The CDR3, as DNA: TGTGCCAGCATCCACGGGGGCACAGATACGCAGTATTTT.

This chain uses TRBV28 with TRBJ1-2; D remains ambiguous. Germline values: CDR1 MDHEN, CDR2 SYDVKM. Trimming removed 4 bases at V and 5 bases at J, with 17 bases between. This CDR3 spans 15 amino acids. This CDR3 is CASSSAPDRPYGYTF. Written as DNA, the CDR3 is TGTGCCAGCAGTTCCGCCCCGGACCGTCCTTATGGCTACACCTTC.

This clone has just a few counts. The chain links TRBV19 to TRBJ1-6; D might be TRBD1 (5 bases). The germline V gene has CDR1 LNHDA and CDR2 SQIVND (reference sequence). The CDR3 consists of 17 residues. The V and J ends lost 4 bases and 2 bases respectively, with 15 bases between them. CDR3 bases: TGTGCCAGTAGTACCATCAGGGCCCGGCCCTATAATTCACCCCTCCACTTT. Translating gives CASSTIRARPYNSPLHF.

This clone was seen only a few times. The chain is built from TRBV2 and TRBJ2-3, with D hard to call. Trimming removed 5 bases at V and 0 bases at J, with 12 bases between. Germline values: CDR1 SNHLY, CDR2 FYNNEI. This CDR3 is 15 amino acids long. CDR3 sequence: CASSTLGRSTDTQYF. The CDR3 DNA sequence: TGTGCCAGCAGTACCCTAGGAAGAAGCACAGATACGCAGTATTTT.

This clone was picked up a small number of times. The chain employs TRBV19 and TRBJ2-1; TRBD2 aligns across 8 bases. This CDR3 has 15 residues. The V segment lost 10 bases and the J segment 0 bases; nucleotides outside the gene matches: 8. CDR1 and CDR2 (germline): LNHDA, SQIVND (reference sequence). The CDR3 nucleotides read TGTGCCACCTCCCCAGCGGGGGCCTCCTACAATGAGCAGTTCTTC. Its translation: CATSPAGASYNEQFF.

About this clone: A single base separates this from a much larger clone, so it may be a read error. The rearrangement links TRBV6-5 to TRBJ2-6; unclear D gene. Germline CDR1 reads MNHEY; CDR2 reads SVGAGI. Trimming shortened V by 4 bases and J by 0 bases, and 4 bases separated the two germline ends. The CDR3 is 14 residues long. CDR3 sequence: CASSSGSGANVLTF. The CDR3 nucleotides read TGTGCCAGCAGTTCAGGCTCTGGGGCCAACGTCCTGACTTTC.

As concerns this clone: This sample includes further DNA sequences coding for the same CDR3. The chain employs TRBV5-1 and TRBJ1-2; D is perhaps TRBD1 (6 bases). The CDR3 has 13 amino acids. Trimming shortened V by 2 bases and J by 4 bases, and 9 bases separated the two germline ends. Germline CDR1 reads SGHRS; CDR2 reads YFSETQ. CDR3 loop: CASSFDRSYGYTF. The CDR3 DNA reads TGCGCCAGCAGCTTCGACAGGAGCTATGGCTACACCTTC.

This clone has a handful of counts. The genes are TRBV29-1 and TRBJ2-1, with a possible D match to TRBD1 (7 bases). With 0 bases removed from V and 0 bases from J, the gap between germline ends came to 15 bases. CDR3 length: 17 residues. CDR1 and CDR2 from the germline V gene are SQVTM and ANQGSEA. The CDR3 loop is CSVEDWGDSSSYNEQFF. The CDR3 DNA sequence: TGCAGCGTTGAAGATTGGGGGGACAGCAGCTCCTACAATGAGCAGTTCTTC.

This chain links TRBV5-1 with TRBJ1-6; TRBD1 matches 8 bases. J lost 7 bases, V lost 2 bases, and 5 bases had no gene match. Germline CDR1 is SGHRS and CDR2 is YFSETQ. CDR3 length: 15 residues. The CDR3 protein is CASSLPQGGNSPLHF. CDR3 coding DNA: TGCGCCAGCAGCTTACCACAGGGGGGCAATTCACCCCTCCACTTT.

The chain couples TRBV15 to TRBJ2-7; D tentatively fits TRBD1 or TRBD2 (5 bases each). Trimming cost V 1 base and J 7 bases, with 17 bases left between them. Germline V gene data show CDR1 as LNHNV and CDR2 as YYDKDF (reference sequence). The CDR3 totals 15 residues. Here the CDR3 DNA reads TGTGCCACCAGCAGAGCTAAAACAGGCGGGCAGGAGCAGTACTTC. Translating gives CATSRAKTGGQEQYF. The full variable domain, in which reference TRBV15 and TRBJ2-7 provide the parts outside the CDR3, is DAMVIQNPRYQVTQFGKPVTLSCSQTLNHNVMYWYQQKSSQAPKLLFHYYDKDFNNEADTPDNFQSRRPNTSFCFLDIRSPGLGDTAMYLCATSRAKTGGQEQYFGPGTRLTVT.